Listed here is a single TCR beta chain. CDR1 is SGHTA and CDR2 is FQGTGA in the germline V gene. J gave up 16 bases and V 2 bases, and 10 bases lay outside the gene matches. The CDR3 is made up of 13 amino acids. These data belong to a study of blood T cell repertoires in COVID-19. On the study more broadly: The analysed material was cDNA or gDNA that came from T cells, B-cell-depleted T cells, or PBMCs.

Clones were read by immunoSEQ multiplex PCR, and TCRdb kept only the in-frame ones, dropping some. This sample has 150,000 to 200,000 clones; 86% occur once, and the top ten carry 2.5% to 4%. The sequence derives from a man between 65 and 85 years old with acute or convalescent COVID-19. V and J are TRBV7-3 and TRBJ2-1; 8 bases line up with TRBD1. Sequenced input: peripheral blood. CDR3 protein: CASSLGPDRGLFF. As DNA, the CDR3 is TGTGCCAGCAGCTTAGGGCCCGACAGGGGTCTCTTCTTC.